This record looks at one T cell receptor (beta chain) sequence and its context. The CDR3 extends over 14 amino acids. J was trimmed by 0 bases and V by 4 bases; bases with no gene match: 3. Germline V gene sequence: CDR1 SGHTA, CDR2 FQGNSA. Sequencing was performed with immunoSEQ multiplex PCR; in TCRdb, only in-frame clones are kept and a portion is missing. The sample includes 55,000 to 75,000 clones, 91% of them seen just once. The record originates from a study of technical replicates of blood from several donors. Material: PBMCs. V and J are TRBV7-2 and TRBJ2-7; 7 positions match TRBD1. The receptor was isolated from a human donor in good health. Some clones in this sample may be carry-over from other donors' samples. DNA for the CDR3: TGTGCCAGCAGCTCCAGACAGGGCTCCTACGAGCAGTACTTC. It encodes CASSSRQGSYEQYF.